This T cell receptor (beta chain) was sequenced during a study of shared clonotypes between healthy human individuals. Overall study context: Three plates were used per donor for CD4 naive, three for CD4 memory, two for CD8 naive and one for CD8 memory.

Germline V gene lookup returns CDR1 MDHEN and CDR2 SYDVKM. The CDR3 spans 12 residues. V was shortened by 3 bases and J by 8 bases, with 8 bases between the two germline ends. The method was immunoSEQ multiplex PCR; TCRdb's version includes in-frame clones alone and lacks a portion of them. The table shows 2 million to 2.5 million clones, with more than 85% occurring only once. The gene calls are TRBV28 and TRBJ2-1; D unclear. The sequenced sample consisted of naive CD4+ T cells from PBMCs. Indicated subset: CD45RA+ positively selected. This clonotype originated in a man aged 18 to 29 in good health. Some clones in this sample may be carry-over from other donors' samples. The CDR3 sequence: CASSFRADEQFF. CDR3 in DNA: TGTGCCAGCAGTTTTCGGGCGGATGAGCAGTTCTTC. The full variable domain, in which reference TRBV28 and TRBJ2-1 provide the parts outside the CDR3, is DVKVTQSSRYLVKRTGEKVFLECVQDMDHENMFWYRQDPGLGLRLIYFSYDVKMKEKGDIPEGYSVSREKKERFSLILESASTNQTSMYLCASSFRADEQFFGPGTRLTVL.